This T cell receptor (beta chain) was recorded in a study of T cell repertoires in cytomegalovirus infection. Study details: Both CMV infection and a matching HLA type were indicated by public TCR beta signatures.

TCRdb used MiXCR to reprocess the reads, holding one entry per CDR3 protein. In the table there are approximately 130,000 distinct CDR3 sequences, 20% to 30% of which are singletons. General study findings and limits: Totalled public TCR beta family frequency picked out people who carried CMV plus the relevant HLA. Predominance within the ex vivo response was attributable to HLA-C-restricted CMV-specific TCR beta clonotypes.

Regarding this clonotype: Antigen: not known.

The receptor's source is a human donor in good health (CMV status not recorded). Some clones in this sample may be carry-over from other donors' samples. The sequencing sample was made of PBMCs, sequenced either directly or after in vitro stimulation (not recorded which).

The CDR3 loop reads CSARDTGNEKLFF. CDR3 bases: TGCAGTGCTAGAGATACGGGAAATGAAAAACTGTTTTTT. The V gene is TRBV20-1, the J gene TRBJ1-4; D gene ambiguous. The germline V and J ends were trimmed by 0 bases and 5 bases, with 7 bases remaining between them. The germline V gene has CDR1 DFQATT and CDR2 SNEGSKA (reference sequence). This CDR3 comprises 13 residues.